The 27 T cell receptor beta chains below come from one sample, sequenced in a study of metastatic and nonmetastatic thyroid tumors. TCRdb re-called the PCR reads through MiXCR. The sample includes some 20,000 clones, 12% seen only once; the top ten take approximately 6%. Patients were all untreated before their thyroid surgery. The sample was blood. These receptors came from a male donor with papillary thyroid cancer or a benign thyroid nodule (not recorded which). Some clones in this sample may be carry-over from other donors' samples.

This clone ranks as medium-sized (0.01 to 0.1%). This chain links TRBV6-1 with TRBJ2-2; 8 bases map to TRBD1. The germline gives CDR1 MNHNS, CDR2 SASEGT. Trimming took 6 bases from V and 1 from J; bases not matched to a gene: 7. The CDR3 is made up of 16 amino acids. The CDR3 DNA reads as TGTGCCAGCAGCATTCCCGGGACAGGGAACACCGGGGAGCTGTTTTTT. Encoded protein: CASSIPGTGNTGELFF.

This clone was observed many times. The chain is built from TRBV19 and TRBJ1-5; D perhaps matches TRBD1 (5 bases). The CDR3 length is 17 residues. Germline V gene sequence: CDR1 LNHDA, CDR2 SQIVND (reference sequence). With 1 base removed from V and 3 bases from J, the gap between germline ends came to 16 bases. This CDR3 reads CASSIGKGAKNNQPQHF. CDR3 sequence (DNA): TGTGCCAGTAGTATAGGGAAAGGGGCTAAGAACAATCAGCCCCAGCATTTT.

By sample fraction, this clone is medium-sized. V is TRBV20-1 and J is TRBJ1-2; 8 bases align to TRBD1. With V trimmed by 6 bases and J by 7 bases, 7 bases remained unmatched. The CDR3 has 12 residues. The germline CDR1 and CDR2 sequences are DFQATT and SNEGSKA (reference sequence). CDR3 in DNA: TGCAGTGCCCGGACAGGGCTGGGTGGCTACACCTTC. The encoded protein is CSARTGLGGYTF.

At least ten counts were recorded for this clone. V and J are TRBV20-1 and TRBJ1-1; tentatively, D is TRBD1 (6 bases). This CDR3 contains 12 residues. V lost 6 bases, J lost 8 bases, and 16 bases lay in between. The V gene's germline CDR1 is DFQATT and CDR2 SNEGSKA (reference sequence). As DNA, the CDR3 is TGCAGTGCCCCACTCAGGGGTACCGAAGCTTTCTTT. Encoded protein: CSAPLRGTEAFF.

This clone was seen a few times. The rearrangement joins TRBV19 to TRBJ1-2, with TRBD1 matching 7 bases. Trimming at V came to 7 bases and at J to 1 base, leaving 9 bases not matched to a gene. Germline assignment: CDR1 LNHDA and CDR2 SQIVND (reference sequence). CDR3 size: 15 residues. Here the CDR3 reads CASNAGQDNNYGYTF. In DNA form, the CDR3 reads TGTGCCAGTAACGCCGGACAGGACAATAACTATGGCTACACCTTC.

This clone was counted only a few times. The CDR3 here is CASSEVVWGPGNQPQHF. The CDR3 DNA reads as TGTGCCAGCAGTGAAGTTGTTTGGGGGCCAGGGAATCAGCCCCAGCATTTT. This chain connects TRBV6-1 to TRBJ1-5; possible D gene TRBD1, 6 bases. The CDR3 consists of 17 residues. Trimming shortened V by 1 base and J by 4 bases, and 17 bases separated the two germline ends. CDR1 and CDR2 (germline): MNHNS, SASEGT.

The chain employs TRBV20-1 and TRBJ1-2, with a weak D call TRBD1 (5 bases). Germline assignment: CDR1 DFQATT and CDR2 SNEGSKA (reference sequence). The V gene lost 5 bases and the J gene lost 3 bases, with 16 bases spanning the gap. The CDR3 sequence is 14 residues long. The CDR3 DNA reads as TGCAGTGCTTCCCACCGGGGGGAGGACTATGGCTACACCTTC. It translates to CSASHRGEDYGYTF.

This clone was observed many times. The chain combines TRBV7-9 with TRBJ1-1; 7 positions agree with TRBD1. CDR1 and CDR2 from the germline V gene are SEHNR and FQNEAQ (reference sequence). CDR3 length: 15 amino acids. V was clipped by 1 base and J by 5 bases; unmatched bases: 7. Here the CDR3 DNA reads TGTGCCAGCAGCTTAGTGCTCGCAGGGGGAACTGAAGCTTTCTTT. This sequence encodes CASSLVLAGGTEAFF.

This clone is categorized as medium-sized. This rearrangement joins TRBV6-1 to TRBJ2-3; D ambiguous. The V end lost 6 bases, the J end lost 0 bases, and 7 bases lay between the germline ends. This CDR3 is built from 13 residues. From germline, CDR1 is MNHNS and CDR2 SASEGT. CDR3 in DNA: TGTGCCAGCAGGGGCCAAAGCACAGATACGCAGTATTTT. This sequence encodes CASRGQSTDTQYF.

This clone occurred many times. This chain joins TRBV29-1 and TRBJ1-6; weak D call: TRBD1 (6 bases). The V gene lost 5 bases and the J gene lost 5 bases, with 13 bases spanning the gap. Germline CDR1 is SQVTM and CDR2 is ANQGSEA. The CDR3 loop spans 14 amino acids. The CDR3 spells CSVSLDRDNSPLHF. The CDR3 DNA reads as TGCAGCGTTTCCCTGGACAGAGATAATTCACCCCTCCACTTT.

This clone was observed a handful of times. V and J are TRBV27 and TRBJ1-2, with 8 bases fitting TRBD1. The V gene's germline CDR1 is MNHEY and CDR2 SMNVEV (reference sequence). V was pared by 4 bases and J by 5 bases, with 12 bases of the junction left unmatched. CDR3 length: 16 residues. The CDR3 bases are TGTGCCAGCAGTTCTCTCGGACAGGGACAATCATATGGCTACACCTTC. Protein product: CASSSLGQGQSYGYTF.

This clone showed up many times. The chain recombines TRBV3-1 with TRBJ2-4; TRBD1 matches 9 bases. Trimming removed 2 bases from V and 1 base from J; junction bases left unmatched: 6. There are 17 residues in the CDR3. CDR1 and CDR2 (germline): LGHDT, YNNKEL (reference sequence). The CDR3: CASSQPGQGIAKNIQYF. CDR3 nucleotides: TGTGCCAGCAGCCAACCAGGACAGGGGATCGCCAAAAACATTCAGTACTTC. The whole variable domain, filled in from reference TRBV3-1 and TRBJ2-4, reads DTAVSQTPKYLVTQMGNDKSIKCEQNLGHDTMYWYKQDSKKFLKIMFSYNNKELIINETVPNRFSPKSPDKAHLNLHINSLELGDSAVYFCASSQPGQGIAKNIQYFGAGTRLSVL.

This clone is medium-sized within its sample. The chain links TRBV6-1 to TRBJ2-1; D is possibly TRBD1 or TRBD2 (5 bases each). The CDR3 totals 17 residues. V lost 1 base and J lost 4, with 17 bases in between. Germline CDR1 MNHNS, CDR2 SASEGT. The CDR3 coding sequence is TGTGCCAGCAGTGAAGTAGGTGGAGGACATTTATACAATGAGCAGTTCTTC. The encoded protein is CASSEVGGGHLYNEQFF.

V and J are TRBV15 and TRBJ2-1; no definite D call. The CDR3 extends over 12 amino acids. Trimming removed 1 base at V and 10 bases at J, with 8 bases between. CDR1 is LNHNV, CDR2 YYDKDF, per germline (reference sequence). The CDR3 protein is CATSRVAGEQFF. CDR3 bases: TGTGCCACCAGCAGAGTGGCAGGAGAGCAGTTCTTC.

Ten or more counts support this clone. V and J are TRBV2 and TRBJ2-2, with 7 bases fitting TRBD1. The CDR3 loop spans 14 amino acids. J gave up 4 bases and V 9 bases, and 8 bases lay outside the gene matches. Germline V gene sequence: CDR1 SNHLY, CDR2 FYNNEI. The CDR3 reads CASKGAPGTGELFF. Here the CDR3 DNA reads TGTGCCAGTAAGGGGGCGCCCGGCACCGGGGAGCTGTTTTTT.

This clone was counted at least ten times. The genes are TRBV9 and TRBJ2-1; D may be TRBD2 (5 bases). The CDR3 totals 15 residues. The V gene lost 0 bases and the J gene lost 8 bases, with 15 bases spanning the gap. The germline CDR1 and CDR2 sequences are SGDLS and YYNGEE. The CDR3 region is CASSVAWTAMDEQFF. CDR3 nucleotide sequence: TGTGCCAGCAGCGTAGCTTGGACTGCCATGGATGAGCAGTTCTTC.

This clone was recorded only once. V is TRBV7-9 and J is TRBJ2-3; D is undetermined. The CDR3 runs to 14 residues. Germline lookup yields CDR1 SEHNR and CDR2 FQNEAQ (reference sequence). V was cut by 5 bases and J by 2 bases, with 11 bases left in between. CDR3 region: CASSLGRNTDTQYF. For the CDR3, the DNA is TGTGCCAGCAGCCTAGGACGCAACACAGATACGCAGTATTTT.

Remarks on this clone: One end of the junction varies from germline; a read error may be responsible. V is TRBV9 and J is TRBJ1-1, with TRBD1 as a possible D gene (5 bases). Germline lookup yields CDR1 SGDLS and CDR2 YYNGEE. This CDR3 has 15 residues. As DNA, the CDR3 is TGTGCCAGCAGCGCACCCGGGACGCGAAACACTGAAGCTTCCTTT. Translated, it gives CASSAPGTRNTEASF.

Many counts were recorded for this clone. The chain carries TRBV6-1 and TRBJ1-1, with a weak D call TRBD1 (6 bases). The CDR3 spans 14 residues. V was pared by 7 bases and J by 2 bases, with 14 bases between. Per germline, CDR1 MNHNS and CDR2 SASEGT. Here the CDR3 DNA reads TGTGCCAGCACCCTAACAGGGCCTAACACTGAAGCTTTCTTT. Protein product: CASTLTGPNTEAFF.

This chain joins TRBV18 and TRBJ1-6, with 9 bases identical to TRBD1. Per the germline V gene, CDR1 is KGHSH and CDR2 is LQKENI. V dropped 5 bases and J dropped 5; count of bases not matched to a gene: 4. CDR3 length equals 15 residues. The CDR3, as DNA: TGTGCCAGCTCATTGCGGGACAGGGATAATTCACCCCTCCACTTT. Protein product: CASSLRDRDNSPLHF.

In this sample, this clone turned up many times. Other DNA variants within this sample encode the same CDR3. The rearrangement joins TRBV5-8 to TRBJ2-2, with 7 bases fitting TRBD2. This CDR3 region has 14 residues. The trim removed 2 bases at V and 7 bases at J, leaving 5 bases unmatched. Germline V gene lookup returns CDR1 SGHTS and CDR2 YDEGEE. CDR3 DNA: TGTGCCAGCAGCTTCGGACTAGTTCTCGGGGAGCTGTTTTTT. Encoded protein: CASSFGLVLGELFF.

Relative to its sample, this clone is medium-sized. J is TRBJ2-1 and V is TRBV10-3, with no clear D. The V end was cut by 0 bases, the J end by 0 bases, with 15 bases between. The germline gives CDR1 ENHRY, CDR2 SYGVKD. The CDR3 has 18 amino acids. CDR3 protein: CAISESYKGESSYNEQFF. DNA of the CDR3: TGTGCCATCAGTGAGTCGTATAAGGGTGAAAGCTCCTACAATGAGCAGTTCTTC.

Relative to its sample, this clone is medium-sized. The rearrangement uses TRBV6-5 and TRBJ2-2; 12 bases are shared with TRBD2. This CDR3 has 16 residues. The V gene's germline CDR1 is MNHEY and CDR2 SVGAGI. The J segment lost 6 bases and the V segment lost 0 bases, leaving 2 bases of the junction unmatched. CDR3 region: CASSYSTSGSAGELFF. The CDR3 DNA reads as TGTGCCAGCAGTTACTCGACTAGCGGGAGTGCCGGGGAGCTGTTTTTT.

In its sample, this clone was seen many times. The chain carries TRBV11-1 and TRBJ2-3, with a tentative D call TRBD1 (6 bases). This CDR3 comprises 17 residues. V lost 5 bases and J 4 bases, leaving 22 bases between the germline ends. Per the germline V gene, CDR1 is SGHAT and CDR2 is FQDESV (reference sequence). The CDR3 reads CASSLRRDTGLADTQYF. CDR3 sequence (DNA): TGTGCCAGCAGCCTACGAAGGGACACAGGACTCGCAGATACGCAGTATTTT.

By share of the sample, this clone is medium-sized. The chain links TRBV6-1 to TRBJ1-5; D is ambiguous. Germline CDR1 is MNHNS and CDR2 is SASEGT. The CDR3 covers 14 residues. V was cut by 6 bases and J by 0 bases, with 9 bases left in between. The CDR3 protein is CASRAVNSNQPQHF. The CDR3 region has the DNA TGTGCCAGCAGGGCAGTTAATAGCAATCAGCCCCAGCATTTT.

The chain links TRBV2 to TRBJ1-1; no firm D call. Looked up from germline, CDR1 is SNHLY and CDR2 is FYNNEI. This CDR3 has 15 amino acids. V was clipped by 3 bases and J by 1 base, with 12 bases between them. For the CDR3, the DNA is TGTGCCAGCAGTGATTTTTCGTCGGGGAACACTGAAGCTTTCTTT. Amino acid sequence: CASSDFSSGNTEAFF.

This clone was observed many times. V usage is TRBV29-1 and J usage is TRBJ1-1; D is uncertain. Deletions cut 4 bases from V and 4 bases from J, with 16 bases between. The CDR3 covers 14 residues. CDR1 is SQVTM, CDR2 ANQGSEA, per germline. CDR3 bases: TGCAGCGTTGGAATGAGTGCGTCGGTCACTGAAGCTTTCTTT. Its protein product is CSVGMSASVTEAFF.